This record covers a single T cell receptor beta chain. Antigen: not known. The source of the sample is a study of T cell responses to AZD1222 COVID-19 vaccine. As for the study in general: Pooled samples include second doses given at about 4 or 12 weeks. Overall study findings and caveats: Regions left unmutated in variants are reportedly the target of nearly half of spike-specific TCRs.

The germline V and J ends were trimmed by 0 bases and 2 bases, with 12 bases remaining between them. There are 16 residues in the CDR3. Germline V lookup: CDR1 MNHEY, CDR2 SVGAGI. TCRdb's copy holds only in-frame clones and misses some; the assay was immunoSEQ multiplex PCR. Here the sample spans roughly 120,000 clones, around 84% being singletons. The V call is TRBV6-5, the J call TRBJ2-3; TRBD2 might be the D (5 bases). The clonotype originates from an adult in good health. The sequencing used peripheral blood, collected on day 0 of AZD1222 vaccination. The CDR3 region has the DNA TGTGCCAGCAGTTACTCCCGTCGCGGGCCCACAGATACGCAGTATTTT. It translates to CASSYSRRGPTDTQYF.